A selection of T cell receptor beta chains follows, all from one sample in a study of T-cell reconstitution after alpha-beta-depleted transplantation in children. TCRdb fed the PCR reads into MiXCR, producing one record per CDR3 protein. Of more than 550,000 distinct CDR3 sequences detected, more than 9% appear once; the ten largest clones hold about 4%. This sample comprised PBMCs from the stem cell graft donor, obtained from the stem cell graft. Source of these receptors: a human donor who donated a stem cell graft to a child with acute myeloid leukemia. CDR3s include the opening cysteine and the closing phenylalanine or tryptophan. The D gene is left open where the match is weak. Rows give clone size only sometimes, using once, few, many, or a class for an expanded clone.

size: few; J: TRBJ1-6; D: NA; V: TRBV25-1; CDR3: CASSGLTGPNSPLHF; DNA: TGTGCCAGCAGTGGGCTGACAGGACCGAATTCACCCCTCCACTTT
size: many; J: TRBJ2-7; D: TRBD2; V: TRBV5-1; CDR3: CASSLEASGMGEQYF; DNA: TGCGCCAGCAGCTTGGAGGCTAGCGGGATGGGTGAGCAGTACTTC
size: NA; J: TRBJ2-1; D: NA; V: TRBV20-1; CDR3: CSAGGNSYNEQFF; DNA: TGCAGTGCCGGCGGGAACTCCTACAATGAGCAGTTCTTC
size: many; J: TRBJ1-1; D: TRBD1; V: TRBV6-5; CDR3: CASSFEGARGTEAFF; DNA: TGTGCCAGCAGTTTTGAGGGGGCCCGAGGCACTGAAGCTTTCTTT
size: NA; J: TRBJ2-7; D: TRBD2; V: TRBV9; CDR3: CASSRLSTSGIYEQYF; DNA: TGTGCCAGCAGCCGCCTTTCGACTAGCGGGATTTACGAGCAGTACTTC
size: few; J: TRBJ2-7; D: NA; V: TRBV3-1; CDR3: CASSQDLSFSYEQYF; DNA: TGTGCCAGCAGCCAAGATCTGTCTTTCTCCTACGAGCAGTACTTC
size: NA; J: TRBJ2-1; D: NA; V: TRBV12-3/TRBV12-4; CDR3: CASSFIEQSEQFF; DNA: TGTGCCAGCAGTTTTATTGAGCAGAGTGAGCAGTTCTTC
size: many; J: TRBJ1-2; D: NA; V: TRBV12-3/TRBV12-4; CDR3: CASRITGYYGYTF; DNA: TGTGCCAGCAGAATAACAGGGTACTATGGCTACACCTTC
size: few; J: TRBJ2-1; D: NA; V: TRBV28; CDR3: CASSSQGGPNNEQFF; DNA: TGTGCCAGCAGTTCTCAGGGCGGACCAAACAATGAGCAGTTCTTC
size: few; J: TRBJ2-3; D: NA; V: TRBV15; CDR3: CATSRETRVADTQYF; DNA: TGTGCCACCAGCAGAGAGACCAGGGTCGCAGATACGCAGTATTTT
size: many; J: TRBJ1-4; D: NA; V: TRBV24-1; CDR3: CATSEGSHNEKLFF; DNA: TGTGCCACCAGTGAAGGGAGTCATAATGAAAAACTGTTTTTT
size: few; J: TRBJ1-6; D: NA; V: TRBV7-9; CDR3: CASSGQAYGSPLHF; DNA: TGTGCCAGCAGCGGGCAAGCTTACGGTTCACCCCTCCACTTT
size: few; J: TRBJ2-1; D: TRBD2; V: TRBV10-3; CDR3: CATWTSGTVDEQFF; DNA: TGTGCCACCTGGACTAGCGGGACCGTCGATGAGCAGTTCTTC
size: NA; J: TRBJ2-7; D: TRBD2; V: TRBV4-3; CDR3: CASSQTAIAGVEQYF; DNA: TGCGCCAGCAGCCAAACCGCAATAGCGGGAGTTGAGCAGTACTTC
size: many; J: TRBJ2-7; D: NA; V: TRBV6-1; CDR3: CASSTSWGSYEQYF; DNA: TGTGCCAGCAGTACGTCATGGGGTTCCTACGAGCAGTACTTC
size: NA; J: TRBJ1-2; D: TRBD1; V: TRBV6-2/TRBV6-3; CDR3: CAIRQGKYGYTF; DNA: TGTGCCATCCGACAGGGGAAATATGGCTACACCTTC
size: many; J: TRBJ1-1; D: NA; V: TRBV20-1; CDR3: CSAPGHGNTEAFF; DNA: TGCAGTGCCCCGGGACACGGGAACACTGAAGCTTTCTTT
size: NA; J: TRBJ2-3; D: TRBD1; V: TRBV6-5; CDR3: CASSYPGQGTDTQYF; DNA: TGTGCCAGCAGCTACCCAGGACAGGGGACAGATACGCAGTATTTT
size: few; J: TRBJ1-2; D: NA; V: TRBV20-1; CDR3: CSAKNDGTAEGYTF; DNA: TGCAGTGCTAAAAATGACGGGACGGCGGAGGGCTACACCTTC
size: NA; J: TRBJ2-3; D: NA; V: TRBV12-3/TRBV12-4; CDR3: CASSFETTDTQYF; DNA: TGTGCCAGCAGTTTCGAGACGACAGATACGCAGTATTTT
size: many; J: TRBJ2-5; D: TRBD2; V: TRBV29-1; CDR3: CSVAGEVRETQYF; DNA: TGCAGCGTGGCGGGAGAGGTCAGGGAGACCCAGTACTTC
size: few; J: TRBJ2-7; D: NA; V: TRBV6-1; CDR3: CATTLSGGARHEQYF; DNA: TGTGCCACCACACTTAGTGGGGGGGCCCGTCACGAGCAGTACTTC
size: few; J: TRBJ2-5; D: TRBD2; V: TRBV12-3/TRBV12-4; CDR3: CASGTGGGSPETQYF; DNA: TGTGCCAGCGGTACCGGGGGAGGGTCCCCAGAGACCCAGTACTTC
size: few; J: TRBJ2-2; D: NA; V: TRBV27; CDR3: CASSLRLGQGGTGELFF; DNA: TGTGCCAGCAGTTTAAGATTGGGGCAGGGAGGCACCGGGGAGCTGTTTTTT
size: few; J: TRBJ2-7; D: NA; V: TRBV14; CDR3: CASSQGTGWVGEQYF; DNA: TGTGCCAGCAGCCAAGGGACCGGTTGGGTGGGAGAGCAGTACTTC
size: NA; J: TRBJ1-4; D: NA; V: TRBV15; CDR3: CATSRDLNPGSSTNEKLFF; DNA: TGTGCCACCAGCAGAGATCTTAATCCGGGCTCGTCAACTAATGAAAAACTGTTTTTT
size: NA; J: TRBJ1-1; D: NA; V: TRBV6-2/TRBV6-3; CDR3: CASSRLDFGQIRAFF; DNA: TGTGCCAGCAGTCGCTTGGACTTCGGACAGATTCGAGCTTTCTTT
size: many; J: TRBJ2-7; D: TRBD1; V: TRBV29-1; CDR3: CSVLTGQGTPEQYF; DNA: TGCAGTGTCTTAACGGGACAGGGAACACCCGAGCAGTACTTC
size: NA; J: TRBJ1-4; D: NA; V: TRBV10-3; CDR3: CAISDGRAEEKLFF; DNA: TGTGCCATCAGTGACGGCAGGGCGGAGGAAAAACTGTTTTTT
size: many; J: TRBJ1-3; D: NA; V: TRBV28; CDR3: CASSLKTATGNTIYF; DNA: TGTGCCAGCAGTCTAAAGACAGCTACTGGAAACACCATATATTTT
size: many; J: TRBJ2-5; D: NA; V: TRBV5-1; CDR3: CASSLESETQYF; DNA: TGCGCCAGCAGCTTGGAGTCTGAGACCCAGTACTTC
size: few; J: TRBJ2-1; D: NA; V: TRBV11-3; CDR3: CASSPGQLRGNEQFF; DNA: TGTGCCAGCAGCCCGGGACAGCTCCGGGGGAATGAGCAGTTCTTC
size: few; J: TRBJ1-5; D: NA; V: TRBV7-2; CDR3: CASSPSQTGPNQPQHF; DNA: TGTGCCAGCAGCCCCTCCCAGACAGGACCTAATCAGCCCCAGCATTTT
size: few; J: TRBJ2-3; D: NA; V: TRBV24-1; CDR3: CATSDGGTDTQYF; DNA: TGTGCCACCAGTGATGGCGGGACAGATACGCAGTATTTT
size: many; J: TRBJ2-4; D: NA; V: TRBV11-2; CDR3: CASSFVPEQIAKNIQYF; DNA: TGTGCCAGCAGCTTTGTCCCCGAGCAAATAGCCAAAAACATTCAGTACTTC
size: many; J: TRBJ2-4; D: NA; V: TRBV27; CDR3: CACLPRVGGKNIQYF; DNA: TGTGCCTGTCTCCCACGGGTTGGTGGCAAAAACATTCAGTACTTC
size: few; J: TRBJ2-5; D: NA; V: TRBV20-1; CDR3: CSAIVTVSGETQYF; DNA: TGCAGTGCTATAGTAACCGTAAGCGGAGAGACCCAGTACTTC
size: few; J: TRBJ2-3; D: TRBD1; V: TRBV2; CDR3: CASSETGMGQGDTQYF; DNA: TGTGCCAGCAGTGAAACAGGGATGGGACAGGGGGATACGCAGTATTTT